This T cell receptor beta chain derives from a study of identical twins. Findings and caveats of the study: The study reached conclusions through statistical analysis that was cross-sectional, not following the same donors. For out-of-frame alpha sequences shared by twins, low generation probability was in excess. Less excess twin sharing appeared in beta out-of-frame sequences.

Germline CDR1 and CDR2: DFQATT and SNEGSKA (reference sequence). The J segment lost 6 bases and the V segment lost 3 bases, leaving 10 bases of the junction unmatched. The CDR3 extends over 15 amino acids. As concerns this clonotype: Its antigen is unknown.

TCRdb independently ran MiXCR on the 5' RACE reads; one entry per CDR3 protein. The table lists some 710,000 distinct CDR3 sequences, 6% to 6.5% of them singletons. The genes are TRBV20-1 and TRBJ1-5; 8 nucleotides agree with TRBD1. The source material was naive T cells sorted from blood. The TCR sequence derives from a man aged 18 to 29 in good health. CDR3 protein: CSASLGQGLGQPQHF. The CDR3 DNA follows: TGCAGTGCTAGTTTAGGACAGGGATTGGGTCAGCCCCAGCATTTT.